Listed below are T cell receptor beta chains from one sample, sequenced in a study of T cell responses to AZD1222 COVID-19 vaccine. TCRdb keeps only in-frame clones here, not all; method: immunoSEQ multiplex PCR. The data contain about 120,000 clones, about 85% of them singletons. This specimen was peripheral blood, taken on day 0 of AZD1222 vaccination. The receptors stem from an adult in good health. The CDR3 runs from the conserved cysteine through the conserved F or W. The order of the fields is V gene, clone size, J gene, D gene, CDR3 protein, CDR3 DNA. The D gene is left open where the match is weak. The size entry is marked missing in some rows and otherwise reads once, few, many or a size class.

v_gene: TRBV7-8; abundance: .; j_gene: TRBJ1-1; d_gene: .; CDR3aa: CASSTTAAGYTEAFF; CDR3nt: TGTGCCAGCAGCACGACCGCTGCGGGCTACACTGAAGCTTTCTTT
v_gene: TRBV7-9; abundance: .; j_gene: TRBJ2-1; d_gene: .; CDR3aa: CASRKLREGLYNEQFF; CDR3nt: TGTGCCAGCAGAAAGCTGAGAGAGGGGCTCTACAATGAGCAGTTCTTC
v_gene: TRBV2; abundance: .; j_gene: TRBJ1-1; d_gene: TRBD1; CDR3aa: CASRGQGDTEAFF; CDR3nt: TGTGCCAGCAGGGGACAGGGGGACACTGAAGCTTTCTTT
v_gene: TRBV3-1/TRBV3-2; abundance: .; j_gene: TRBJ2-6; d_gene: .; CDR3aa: CASSRSGTGANVLTF; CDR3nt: TGTGCCAGCAGCCGCTCAGGGACCGGGGCCAACGTCCTGACTTTC
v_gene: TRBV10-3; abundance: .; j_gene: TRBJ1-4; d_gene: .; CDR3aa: CAISPGVNEKLFF; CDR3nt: TGTGCCATCAGCCCAGGGGTTAATGAAAAACTGTTTTTT
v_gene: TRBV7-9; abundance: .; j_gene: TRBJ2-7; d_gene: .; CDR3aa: CASSLEGIGYEQYF; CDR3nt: TGTGCCAGCAGCTTAGAGGGTATAGGCTACGAGCAGTACTTC
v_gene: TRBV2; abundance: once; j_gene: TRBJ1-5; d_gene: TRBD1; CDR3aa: CASRITGDQPQHF; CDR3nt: TGTGCCAGCAGGATCACAGGGGATCAGCCCCAGCATTTT
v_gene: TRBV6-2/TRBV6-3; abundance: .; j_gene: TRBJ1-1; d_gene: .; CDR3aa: CASSYSMGEAFF; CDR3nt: TGTGCCAGCAGTTACTCCATGGGCGAAGCTTTCTTT
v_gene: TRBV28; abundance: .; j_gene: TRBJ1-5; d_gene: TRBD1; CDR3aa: CASWDRSPNQPQHF; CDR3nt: TGTGCCAGTTGGGACAGATCGCCCAATCAGCCCCAGCATTTT
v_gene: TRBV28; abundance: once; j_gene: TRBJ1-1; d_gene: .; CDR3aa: CASSSWTASNEAFF; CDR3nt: TGTGCCAGCAGTTCCTGGACAGCAAGTAATGAAGCTTTCTTT
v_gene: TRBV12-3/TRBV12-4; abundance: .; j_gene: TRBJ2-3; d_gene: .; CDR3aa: CASSLLEEDWAF; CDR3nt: TGTGCCAGCAGTTTGTTGGAGGAGGACTGGGCATTT
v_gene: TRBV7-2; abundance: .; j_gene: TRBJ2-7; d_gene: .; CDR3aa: CASSLGTVIRTKGEQYF; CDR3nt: TGTGCCAGCAGCTTAGGGACAGTCATTCGTACGAAAGGCGAGCAGTACTTC
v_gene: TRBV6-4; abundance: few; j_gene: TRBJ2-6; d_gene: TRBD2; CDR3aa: CASAGDAGANVLTF; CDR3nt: TGTGCCAGCGCGGGGGATGCTGGGGCCAACGTCCTGACTTTC
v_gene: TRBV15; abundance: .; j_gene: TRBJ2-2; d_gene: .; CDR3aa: CATSSSRITTGELFF; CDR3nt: TGTGCCACCAGCTCAAGCCGGATAACCACCGGGGAGCTGTTTTTT
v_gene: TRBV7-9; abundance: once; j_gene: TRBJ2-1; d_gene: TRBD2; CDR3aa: CASSYISGGALNEQFF; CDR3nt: TGTGCCAGCAGCTATATTAGCGGGGGGGCCTTAAATGAGCAGTTCTTC
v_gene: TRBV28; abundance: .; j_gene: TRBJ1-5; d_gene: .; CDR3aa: CASSLNQPQHF; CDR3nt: TGTGCCAGCAGCCTTAATCAGCCCCAGCATTTT
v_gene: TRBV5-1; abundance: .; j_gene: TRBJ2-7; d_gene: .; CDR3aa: CASSFVGGNEQYF; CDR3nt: TGCGCCAGCAGCTTCGTAGGGGGTAACGAGCAGTACTTC
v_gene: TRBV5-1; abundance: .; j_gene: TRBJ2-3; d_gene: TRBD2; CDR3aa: CASSLWGGVTDTQYF; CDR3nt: TGCGCCAGCAGCTTGTGGGGGGGAGTTACAGATACGCAGTATTTT
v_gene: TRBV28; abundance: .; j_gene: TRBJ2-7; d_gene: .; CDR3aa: CASSFPGPGSYEQYF; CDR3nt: TGTGCCAGCAGTTTCCCGGGCCCGGGGTCCTACGAGCAGTACTTC
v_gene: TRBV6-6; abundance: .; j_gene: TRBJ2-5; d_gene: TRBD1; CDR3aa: CASSYSGTGRETQYF; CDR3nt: TGTGCCAGCAGTTACTCAGGGACAGGGAGGGAGACCCAGTACTTC
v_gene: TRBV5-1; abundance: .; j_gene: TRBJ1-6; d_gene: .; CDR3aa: CASSSSQTNSPLHF; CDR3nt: TGCGCCAGCAGCTCCTCCCAGACTAATTCACCCCTCCACTTT
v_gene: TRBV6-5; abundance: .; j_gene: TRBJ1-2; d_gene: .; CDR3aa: CASSRTVNYGYTF; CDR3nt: TGTGCCAGCAGCCGAACAGTCAACTATGGCTACACCTTC
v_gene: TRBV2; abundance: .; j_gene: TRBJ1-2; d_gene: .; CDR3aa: CASQEGLRYGYTF; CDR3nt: TGTGCCAGCCAGGAGGGATTACGGTATGGCTACACCTTC
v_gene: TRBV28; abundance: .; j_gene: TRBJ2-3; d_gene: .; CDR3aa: CASSPRAGLGGDTQYF; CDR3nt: TGTGCCAGCAGTCCCCGGGCCGGCCTCGGGGGAGATACGCAGTATTTT
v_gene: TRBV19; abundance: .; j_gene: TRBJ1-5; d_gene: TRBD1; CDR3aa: CASIPQGTPNQPQHF; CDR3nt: TGTGCCAGTATCCCACAGGGGACTCCCAATCAGCCCCAGCATTTT
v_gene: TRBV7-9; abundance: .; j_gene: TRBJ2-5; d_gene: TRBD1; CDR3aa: CASSFFDRGQETQYF; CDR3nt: TGTGCCAGCAGCTTTTTCGACAGGGGTCAAGAGACCCAGTACTTC
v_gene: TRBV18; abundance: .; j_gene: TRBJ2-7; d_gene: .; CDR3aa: CASSPQWTQSSYEQYF; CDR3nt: TGTGCCAGCTCACCCCAGTGGACTCAGAGCTCCTACGAGCAGTACTTC
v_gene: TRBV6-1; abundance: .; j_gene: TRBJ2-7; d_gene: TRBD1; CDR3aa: CASSGEKTGKGGEQYF; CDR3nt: TGTGCCAGCAGTGGAGAAAAGACAGGGAAAGGGGGCGAGCAGTACTTC
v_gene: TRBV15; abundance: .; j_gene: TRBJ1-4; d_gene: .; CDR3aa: CATSRGGREGYEKLFF; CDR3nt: TGTGCCACCAGCAGAGGGGGTAGGGAAGGTTATGAAAAACTGTTTTTT
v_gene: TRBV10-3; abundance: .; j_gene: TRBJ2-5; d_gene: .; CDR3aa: CAISEGGLAEETQYF; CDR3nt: TGTGCCATCTCGGAGGGGGGGCTAGCGGAAGAGACCCAGTACTTC
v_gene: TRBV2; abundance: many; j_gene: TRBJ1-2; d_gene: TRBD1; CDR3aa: CASSGDRLYGYTF; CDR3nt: TGTGCCAGCAGCGGGGACAGGCTCTATGGCTACACCTTC
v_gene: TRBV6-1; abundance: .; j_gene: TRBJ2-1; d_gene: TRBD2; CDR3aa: CASTEAGAVYNEQFF; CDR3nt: TGTGCCAGCACTGAAGCGGGGGCAGTCTACAATGAGCAGTTCTTC
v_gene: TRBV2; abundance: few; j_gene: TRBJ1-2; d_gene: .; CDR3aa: CASRRLGESGGYTF; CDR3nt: TGTGCCAGCAGGAGGTTGGGGGAGTCGGGTGGCTACACCTTC
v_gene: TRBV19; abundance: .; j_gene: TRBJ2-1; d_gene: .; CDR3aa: CASSPRSAFEQFF; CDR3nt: TGTGCCAGTAGCCCCCGGTCGGCCTTTGAGCAGTTCTTC
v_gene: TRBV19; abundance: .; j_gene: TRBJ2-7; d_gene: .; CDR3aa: CASSIATGRGEYEQYF; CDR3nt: TGTGCCAGTAGTATAGCAACGGGCAGGGGAGAGTACGAGCAGTACTTC
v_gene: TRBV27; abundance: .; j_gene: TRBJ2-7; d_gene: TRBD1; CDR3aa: CASSLGPTGREQYF; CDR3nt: TGTGCCAGCAGTCTCGGACCGACAGGGCGCGAGCAGTACTTC
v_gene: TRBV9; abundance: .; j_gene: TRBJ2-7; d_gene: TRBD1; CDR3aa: CASSAQGQTYEQYF; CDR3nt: TGTGCCAGCAGCGCACAGGGGCAGACGTACGAGCAGTACTTC
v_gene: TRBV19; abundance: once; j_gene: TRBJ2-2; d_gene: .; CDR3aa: CASSMSQVLRSGTGELFF; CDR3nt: TGTGCCAGTAGTATGTCGCAGGTCCTCAGGTCGGGCACCGGGGAGCTGTTTTTT
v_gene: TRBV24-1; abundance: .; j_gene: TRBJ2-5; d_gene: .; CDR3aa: CATSIGNSLGGETQYF; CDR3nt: TGTGCCACCAGTATCGGGAATAGCCTCGGGGGAGAGACCCAGTACTTC
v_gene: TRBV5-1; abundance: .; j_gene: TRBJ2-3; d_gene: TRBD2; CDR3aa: CASSSLTSGAVTDTQYF; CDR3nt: TGCGCCAGCAGCTCCTTGACTAGCGGAGCCGTCACAGATACGCAGTATTTT
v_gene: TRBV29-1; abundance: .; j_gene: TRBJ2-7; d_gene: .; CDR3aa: CSVEQRRGPSYEQYF; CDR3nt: TGCAGCGTTGAGCAGAGGCGGGGGCCCTCCTACGAGCAGTACTTC
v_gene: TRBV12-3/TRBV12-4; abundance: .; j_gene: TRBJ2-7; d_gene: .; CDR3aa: CASSLRGAGEQYF; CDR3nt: TGTGCCAGCAGTTTAAGAGGGGCCGGTGAGCAGTACTTC
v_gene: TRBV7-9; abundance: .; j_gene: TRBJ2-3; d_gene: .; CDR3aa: CASSPRRAPKTEADTQYF; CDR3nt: TGTGCCAGCAGCCCCAGGAGAGCCCCTAAAACAGAAGCAGATACGCAGTATTTT
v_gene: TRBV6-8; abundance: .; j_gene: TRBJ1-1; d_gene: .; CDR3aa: CASKGCLGENTEAFF; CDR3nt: TGTGCCAGCAAGGGTTGCCTCGGGGAAAACACTGAAGCTTTCTTT
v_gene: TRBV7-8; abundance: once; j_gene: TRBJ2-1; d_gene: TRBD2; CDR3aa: CASSRAGVVYNEQFF; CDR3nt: TGTGCCAGCAGCCGAGCGGGGGTCGTCTACAATGAGCAGTTCTTC
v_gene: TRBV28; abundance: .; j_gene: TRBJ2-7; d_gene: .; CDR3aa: CASSPGGGGWTEQYF; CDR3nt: TGTGCCAGCAGCCCCGGGGGAGGGGGCTGGACCGAGCAGTACTTC
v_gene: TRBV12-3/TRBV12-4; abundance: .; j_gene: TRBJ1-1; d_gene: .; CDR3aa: CASSRNRATEAFF; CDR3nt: TGTGCCAGCAGTCGAAACAGGGCTACTGAAGCTTTCTTT
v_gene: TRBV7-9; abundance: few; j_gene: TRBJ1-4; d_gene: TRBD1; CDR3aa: CASSSYRGDEKLFF; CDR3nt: TGTGCCAGCAGCTCATACAGGGGGGATGAAAAACTGTTTTTT
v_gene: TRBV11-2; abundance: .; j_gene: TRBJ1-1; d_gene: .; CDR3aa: CASSFPPRVVSEAFF; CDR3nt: TGTGCCAGCAGCTTTCCCCCCCGAGTAGTGTCTGAAGCTTTCTTT
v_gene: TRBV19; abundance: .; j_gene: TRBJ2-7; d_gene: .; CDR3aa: CASSMTRGSSYEQYF; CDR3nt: TGTGCCAGTAGTATGACCCGGGGGTCGTCCTACGAGCAGTACTTC
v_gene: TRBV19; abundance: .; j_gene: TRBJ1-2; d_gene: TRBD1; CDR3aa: CASSPNKDRGNGYTF; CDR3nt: TGTGCCAGTAGTCCCAACAAGGACAGGGGGAATGGCTACACCTTC
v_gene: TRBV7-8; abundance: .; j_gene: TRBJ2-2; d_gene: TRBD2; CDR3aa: CASSLLAVNTGELFF; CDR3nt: TGTGCCAGCAGCTTACTAGCGGTGAACACCGGGGAGCTGTTTTTT
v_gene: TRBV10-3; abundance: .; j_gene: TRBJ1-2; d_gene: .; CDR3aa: CAISEKGPHLYGYTF; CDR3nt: TGTGCCATCAGTGAGAAAGGGCCTCACCTATATGGCTACACCTTC
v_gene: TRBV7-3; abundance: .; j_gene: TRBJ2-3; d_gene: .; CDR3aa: CASSFEGIGYSTQYF; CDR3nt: TGTGCCAGCAGCTTTGAGGGAATTGGATATTCTACGCAGTATTTT
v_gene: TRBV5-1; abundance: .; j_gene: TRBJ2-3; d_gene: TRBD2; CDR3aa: CASSLVAGDTDTQYF; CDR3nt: TGCGCCAGCAGCTTGGTAGCGGGGGACACAGATACGCAGTATTTT
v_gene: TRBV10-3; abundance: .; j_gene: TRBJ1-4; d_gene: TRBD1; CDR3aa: CATSGQPYEKLFF; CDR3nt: TGTGCCACCTCGGGACAGCCCTATGAAAAACTGTTTTTT
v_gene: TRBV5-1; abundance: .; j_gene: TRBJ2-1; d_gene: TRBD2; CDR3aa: CASSLGLATNEQFF; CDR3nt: TGCGCCAGCAGCTTGGGACTAGCGACCAATGAGCAGTTCTTC